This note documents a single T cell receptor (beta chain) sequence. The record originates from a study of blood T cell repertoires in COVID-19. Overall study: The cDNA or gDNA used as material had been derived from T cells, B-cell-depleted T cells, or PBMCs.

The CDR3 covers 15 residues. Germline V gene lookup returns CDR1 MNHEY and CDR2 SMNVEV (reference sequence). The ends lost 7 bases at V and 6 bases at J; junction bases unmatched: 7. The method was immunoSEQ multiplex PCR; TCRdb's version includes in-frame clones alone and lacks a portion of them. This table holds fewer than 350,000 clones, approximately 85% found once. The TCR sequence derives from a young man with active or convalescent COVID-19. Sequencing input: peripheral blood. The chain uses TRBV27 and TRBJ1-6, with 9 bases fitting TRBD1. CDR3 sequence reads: CASTPRGQGNSPLHF. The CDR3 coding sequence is TGTGCCAGCACCCCCCGGGGACAGGGTAATTCACCCCTCCACTTT.